These 27 T cell receptor beta chains were all obtained from the same sample, sequenced in a study of post-analysis software for immune sequencing data. Study-wide results and limits: Five or six TRBV segments were significantly more frequent in patients than in controls. TRBV5-6, TRBV5-1 and TRBV20-1 were among these segments.

Unique molecular identifiers were carried by the TCR beta cDNA libraries. TCRdb redid the calling of the PCR reads with MiXCR, one entry per CDR3 protein. Among about 540,000 distinct CDR3 sequences listed, around 36% were seen once. These TCRs' antigens remain unknown. Sequenced: blood. These receptors originate from a girl aged 2-17 years with multiple sclerosis.

There are a few counts of this clonotype. The V and J genes are TRBV29-1 and TRBJ1-2; TRBD1 aligns across 10 bases. The germline V gene encodes CDR1 SQVTM and CDR2 ANQGSEA. The CDR3 is 12 residues long. V shed 6 bases, J shed 6 bases, and the junction held 4 bases outside the gene matches. The CDR3 DNA reads as TGCAGCGTCCGGGACAGGGGCGATGGCTACACCTTC. Encoded protein: CSVRDRGDGYTF. Combining the CDR3 with reference TRBV29-1 and TRBJ1-2 gives the whole variable domain SAVISQKPSRDICQRGTSLTIQCQVDSQVTMMFWYRQQPGQSLTLIATANQGSEATYESGFVIDKFPISRPNLTFSTLTVSNMSPEDSSIYLCSVRDRGDGYTFGSGTRLTVV.

This clonotype has only a few counts. The V and J genes are TRBV20-1 and TRBJ1-6; the D is unclear. The V end was cut by 2 bases, the J end by 10 bases, with 12 bases between. This CDR3 has 13 amino acids. Germline CDR1 DFQATT, CDR2 SNEGSKA (reference sequence). The CDR3 nucleotides are TGCAGTGCTAGATCACTGATAGAGTCACCCCTCCACTTT. As protein: CSARSLIESPLHF.

There are a few counts of this clonotype. The chain carries TRBV25-1 and TRBJ1-1; 8 nucleotides align to TRBD1. The germline V gene encodes CDR1 MGHDK and CDR2 SYGVNS. This CDR3 comprises 13 residues. J gave up 6 bases and V 3 bases, and 3 bases lay outside the gene matches. For the CDR3, the DNA is TGTGCCAGCAGTGACAGGGGGCTTTCTGAAGCTTTCTTT. Its translation is CASSDRGLSEAFF.

This sequence joins TRBV6-1 and TRBJ2-1, with D perhaps TRBD2 (6 bases). This CDR3 is built from 13 residues. The ends were cut back, 3 bases at V and 9 bases at J, with 12 bases in the middle. CDR1 MNHNS and CDR2 SASEGT come from the germline V gene. CDR3 loop: CASSDRWRGEQFF. The CDR3 DNA is TGTGCCAGCAGTGATCGATGGAGGGGTGAGCAGTTCTTC.

This clonotype was found a few times. V and J are TRBV6-5 and TRBJ2-3, with 10 bases matching TRBD2. The ends lost 0 bases at V and 8 bases at J; junction bases unmatched: 11. CDR3 length: 17 amino acids. Per the germline V gene, CDR1 is MNHEY and CDR2 is SVGAGI. This CDR3 reads CASSYSRLAGAQGTQYF. CDR3 DNA sequence: TGTGCCAGCAGTTACTCGAGGCTAGCGGGGGCCCAGGGTACGCAGTATTTT.

This clonotype was found once. A junction end diverges from the germline sequence, so it may reflect a read error. This chain joins TRBV3-1 and TRBJ2-1; 7 positions agree with TRBD2. The CDR3 has 14 residues. Germline lookup yields CDR1 LGHDT and CDR2 YNNKEL (reference sequence). The CDR3 region is CTSSRSGAGDEQFF. CDR3 DNA sequence: TGTACCAGCAGCCGGAGCGGGGCCGGGGATGAGCAGTTCTTC.

As concerns this clonotype: At one of its ends the junction is not consistent with the germline gene, which may arise from a read error. CDR3 sequence (DNA): TGTGTCAGCAGCTCACCGGGACTAGCGGGTGGGGAGACCCAGTACTTC. Its translation: CVSSSPGLAGGETQYF. The chain couples TRBV7-9 to TRBJ2-7; 12 bases agree with TRBD2. The J call is uncertain, as TRBJ2-5 better fits the DNA end. Germline V gene lookup returns CDR1 SEHNR and CDR2 FQNEAQ (reference sequence). The CDR3 totals 16 residues.

The chain is built from TRBV3-1 and TRBJ1-2; 9 bases are a match to TRBD1. The CDR3 runs 16 residues. Germline V gives CDR1 LGHDT, CDR2 YNNKEL (reference sequence). With 1 base clipped from V and 4 bases from J, the junction kept 7 bases outside the gene matches. The CDR3 protein is CASSQAYRGPSYGYTF. In nucleotides, the CDR3 is TGTGCCAGCAGCCAAGCCTACAGGGGGCCCAGCTATGGCTACACCTTC.

This chain links TRBV24-1 with TRBJ2-7; D may be TRBD1 (5 bases). Trimming shortened V by 4 bases and J by 2 bases, and 8 bases separated the two germline ends. The length of the CDR3 is 13 residues. Germline V gene sequence: CDR1 KGHDR, CDR2 SFDVKD. The CDR3: CATSDSGTYEQYF. The CDR3 DNA reads as TGTGCCACCAGTGACTCAGGGACCTACGAGCAGTACTTC.

A few counts support this clonotype. This chain links TRBV4-1 with TRBJ2-7; TRBD2 might be the D (6 bases). The CDR3 extends over 12 amino acids. V shed 2 bases and J shed 8 bases, with 10 bases lying between them. Germline V CDR1 and CDR2: MGHRA, YSYEKL. DNA of the CDR3: TGCGCCAGCAGCCAACCCCGGGAGAAGCAGTACTTC. It translates to CASSQPREKQYF.

The chain couples TRBV2 to TRBJ2-1; unclear D gene. The V gene lost 7 bases and the J gene lost 9 bases, with 16 bases spanning the gap. CDR1 and CDR2 (germline): SNHLY, FYNNEI. The CDR3 consists of 13 residues. The CDR3: CASNEGIAPEQFF. As DNA, the CDR3 is TGTGCCAGCAACGAAGGGATAGCCCCTGAGCAGTTCTTC.

The V and J genes are TRBV12-3 or TRBV12-4 and TRBJ1-4, with D maybe TRBD1 (6 bases). There are 15 residues in the CDR3. V was cut by 5 bases and J by 2 bases, with 12 bases left in between. The chain's CDR3 is CASSPPGVTNEKLFF. DNA for the CDR3: TGTGCCAGCAGTCCTCCAGGGGTGACTAATGAAAAACTGTTTTTT.

The chain is built from TRBV29-1 and TRBJ2-5; D unclear. CDR3 length: 11 residues. Germline values: CDR1 SQVTM, CDR2 ANQGSEA. The V and J ends lost 7 bases and 5 bases respectively, with 11 bases between them. CDR3 DNA sequence: TGCAGCGCCGCTGACTCGGAGACCCAGTACTTC. This codes for CSAADSETQYF.

As DNA, the CDR3 is TGCGCCAGCAGGGAGCCCCGGGACGGCTTTAGCAATCAGCCCCAGCATTTT. Protein: CASREPRDGFSNQPQHF. This rearrangement joins TRBV10-2 to TRBJ1-5; possible D gene TRBD1, 5 bases. The V end was cut by 6 bases, the J end by 0 bases, with 18 bases between. This CDR3 spans 17 amino acids. The germline CDR1 and CDR2 sequences are WSHSY and SAAADI.

This clonotype showed up just a few times. At one boundary the junction diverges from the germline segment, which might be a read error. The J gene is TRBJ2-1, the V gene TRBV9; TRBD1 agrees at 8 bases. Germline CDR1 is SGDLS and CDR2 is YYNGEE. CDR3 size: 12 residues. The CDR3 spells CASSAGGNKQFF. CDR3 coding DNA: TGTGCCAGCAGCGCAGGGGGCAATAAGCAGTTCTTC.

The chain is built from TRBV18 and TRBJ1-4; a possible D gene is TRBD1 (6 bases). Per germline, CDR1 KGHSH and CDR2 LQKENI. V was cut by 2 bases and J by 3 bases, with 10 bases left in between. The CDR3 is made up of 15 amino acids. The DNA for the CDR3 is TGTGCCAGCTCACCATACAGGGAGGCTAATGAAAAACTGTTTTTT. Its protein is CASSPYREANEKLFF. Together with reference TRBV18 and TRBJ1-4, the CDR3 gives the full variable domain: NAGVMQNPRHLVRRRGQEARLRCSPMKGHSHVYWYRQLPEEGLKFMVYLQKENIIDESGMPKERFSAEFPKEGPSILRIQQVVRGDSAAYFCASSPYREANEKLFFGSGTQLSVL.

The chain employs TRBV20-1 and TRBJ1-1; D is uncertain. The CDR3 totals 15 residues. With 0 bases removed from V and 1 base from J, the gap between germline ends came to 12 bases. Germline CDR1 and CDR2: DFQATT and SNEGSKA (reference sequence). CDR3 region: CSARDPGPGNTEAFF. In nucleotides, the CDR3 is TGCAGTGCTAGAGATCCGGGCCCAGGGAACACTGAAGCTTTCTTT.

A remark on this clonotype: With a much larger clone just one base away, this may be a read error. The rearrangement uses TRBV5-5 and TRBJ2-5; perhaps TRBD2 as D (6 bases). Germline loops: CDR1 SGHKS, CDR2 YYEKEE (reference sequence). Deletions cut 4 bases from V and 2 bases from J, with 12 bases between. This CDR3 has 14 amino acids. The CDR3 sequence is CASSRGTHQETQYF. DNA for the CDR3: TGTGCCAGCAGCCGGGGGACCCATCAAGAGACCCAGTACTTC.

There are a few counts of this clonotype. The J gene is TRBJ2-1, the V gene TRBV11-1, with a weak D call TRBD2 (5 bases). Germline V gene data show CDR1 as SGHAT and CDR2 as FQDESV (reference sequence). This CDR3 has 12 residues. With 3 bases removed from V and 9 bases from J, the gap between germline ends came to 9 bases. CDR3 loop: CASSFIAIEQFF. CDR3 bases: TGTGCCAGCAGCTTTATAGCGATTGAGCAGTTCTTC.

Regarding this clonotype: One end of the junction does not line up with germline, which may come from a read error. The chain carries TRBV18 and TRBJ1-1; no clear D. CDR1 is KGHSH and CDR2 is LQKENI in the germline V gene. The length of the CDR3 is 13 residues. DNA of the CDR3: TGTGCCAGCTCGAGCGGACTGAACGCTGAAGCTTTCTTT. The encoded protein is CASSSGLNAEAFF.

The J gene is TRBJ1-1, the V gene TRBV29-1, with D possibly being TRBD1 (5 bases). The CDR3 is 12 residues long. Per the germline V gene, CDR1 is SQVTM and CDR2 is ANQGSEA. CDR3 in DNA: TGCAGTTTTCGCGGACAGAACACTGAAGCTTTCTTT. Protein product: CSFRGQNTEAFF.

This clonotype was counted a few times. The chain has TRBV28 and TRBJ1-1; 7 nucleotides line up with TRBD1. V shed 3 bases, J shed 7 bases, and the junction held 8 bases outside the gene matches. This CDR3 region has 14 residues. Germline lookup yields CDR1 MDHEN and CDR2 SYDVKM. The DNA of the CDR3 is TGTGCCAGCAGTTTTCAAGGGGGCAGCAGTGAAGCTTTCTTT. This gives the protein CASSFQGGSSEAFF. Together with reference TRBV28 and TRBJ1-1, the CDR3 gives the full variable domain: DVKVTQSSRYLVKRTGEKVFLECVQDMDHENMFWYRQDPGLGLRLIYFSYDVKMKEKGDIPEGYSVSREKKERFSLILESASTNQTSMYLCASSFQGGSSEAFFGQGTRLTVV.

This clonotype appeared a single time. The rearrangement links TRBV6-1 to TRBJ2-7; D may correspond to TRBD1 or TRBD2 (5 bases each). Germline CDR1 is MNHNS and CDR2 is SASEGT. CDR3 length equals 13 residues. Trimming shortened V by 5 bases and J by 2 bases, and 10 bases separated the two germline ends. For the CDR3, the DNA is TGTGCCAGCAGTAGACGGGGCGCCTACGAGCAGTACTTC. It translates to CASSRRGAYEQYF.

This chain links TRBV9 with TRBJ2-7, with 13 bases matching TRBD2. With V trimmed by 3 bases and J by 8 bases, 2 bases remained unmatched. Germline assignment: CDR1 SGDLS and CDR2 YYNGEE. The CDR3 runs to 13 residues. The CDR3 is CASSAGTSGKQYF. In DNA, the CDR3 is TGTGCCAGCAGCGCAGGGACTAGCGGGAAGCAGTACTTC.

This clonotype was seen a few times. The chain employs TRBV29-1 and TRBJ2-1, with D perhaps matching TRBD1 (5 bases). Trimming removed 6 bases from V and 0 bases from J, with 12 bases in between. This CDR3 is built from 14 residues. The V gene's germline CDR1 is SQVTM and CDR2 ANQGSEA. CDR3 amino acids: CSVGPKGSYNEQFF. CDR3 coding DNA: TGCAGCGTGGGGCCCAAGGGCTCCTACAATGAGCAGTTCTTC.

The chain recombines TRBV5-1 with TRBJ2-5; D may be TRBD2 (6 bases). Trimming removed 7 bases at V and 1 base at J, with 14 bases between. The CDR3 runs 14 residues. The germline V gene encodes CDR1 SGHRS and CDR2 YFSETQ. The DNA for the CDR3 is TGCGCCAGCTACCATGCGGGGCCCCAAGAGACCCAGTACTTC. It codes for CASYHAGPQETQYF.

This clonotype occurred a few times. The CDR3: CASSVSRSPYNEQFF. In nucleotides, the CDR3 is TGTGCCAGCAGCGTGTCTAGGAGCCCCTACAATGAGCAGTTCTTC. The chain links TRBV7-9 to TRBJ2-1; D ambiguous. The CDR3 sequence is 15 residues long. The V gene's germline CDR1 is SEHNR and CDR2 FQNEAQ (reference sequence). Trimming pared 5 bases from V and 2 bases from J, leaving 13 bases between.